A single sample gave rise to the 15 T cell receptor beta chains below, sequenced in a study of blood T cells in healthy people across ages. For the second PCR, which ran for about 6 to 11 cycles, a sample-barcoded 5' primer and a J-beta primer mix were used. TCRdb analysed the 5' RACE reads with MiXCR anew, one entry per CDR3 protein. The table lists around 1.5 million distinct CDR3 sequences, approximately 59% of them singletons. The source material was blood. The source is a man in his late teens or twenties in good health.

The chain combines TRBV6-5 with TRBJ1-2; D may be TRBD1 (5 bases). The V gene's germline CDR1 is MNHEY and CDR2 SVGAGI. V was pared by 5 bases and J by 8 bases, with 12 bases between. CDR3 length equals 12 residues. CDR3 protein: CASSGQGRGYTF. The CDR3 DNA sequence: TGTGCCAGCAGTGGTCAGGGAAGAGGCTACACCTTC.

This clonotype was found a few times. The J gene is TRBJ2-5, the V gene TRBV29-1; TRBD1 might be the D (5 bases). V was pared by 7 bases and J by 4 bases, with 16 bases between. In germline, CDR1 is SQVTM, CDR2 ANQGSEA. The CDR3 consists of 13 residues. CDR3 sequence reads: CSARAGIGETQYF. CDR3 DNA sequence: TGCAGCGCTCGAGCAGGGATCGGAGAGACCCAGTACTTC.

The chain links TRBV7-2 to TRBJ1-1, with D hard to call. Germline assignment: CDR1 SGHTA and CDR2 FQGNSA. The CDR3 spans 15 residues. V was trimmed by 0 bases and J by 1 base, leaving 9 bases between them. The CDR3 nucleotides read TGTGCCAGCAGCTTAGCCACCCTAAAGAACACTGAAGCTTTCTTT. The encoded protein is CASSLATLKNTEAFF.

Notes on this clonotype: The germline gene is not matched at one end of the junction; a read error may be the cause. V and J are TRBV20-1 and TRBJ2-7, with 7 positions matching TRBD1. Germline V lookup: CDR1 DFQATT, CDR2 SNEGSKA (reference sequence). This CDR3 is built from 14 residues. The CDR3: CSARDRTVSCEQYF. In nucleotides, the CDR3 is TGCAGTGCTAGGGACAGGACTGTCTCCTGCGAGCAGTACTTC.

This rearrangement joins TRBV10-3 to TRBJ1-2; no reliable D call. V lost 0 bases, J lost 0 bases, and 14 bases lay in between. CDR1 and CDR2 (germline): ENHRY, SYGVKD. The CDR3 covers 17 residues. The CDR3 nucleotides are TGTGCCATCAGTGAGTCCCCCGGGCCTACCGCTAACTATGGCTACACCTTC. Its protein product is CAISESPGPTANYGYTF.

In its sample, this clonotype was seen a few times. The rearrangement links TRBV29-1 to TRBJ2-7; possible D gene TRBD1, 6 bases. The CDR3 consists of 13 residues. Germline CDR1 is SQVTM and CDR2 is ANQGSEA. V was clipped by 6 bases and J by 8 bases, with 20 bases between them. The CDR3 DNA sequence: TGCAGCGTGCTCCGGGACACTTGGGAGAAGCAGTACTTC. This encodes CSVLRDTWEKQYF.

The chain recombines TRBV6-2 or TRBV6-3 with TRBJ2-5; tentatively, D is TRBD1 or TRBD2 (5 bases each). Trimming took off 6 bases at V and 2 bases at J, with 19 bases between the two ends. This CDR3 spans 16 amino acids. Germline-derived CDR1 and CDR2 are MNHEY and SVGEGT. CDR3 in amino acids: CASSLPVGTIQETQYF. DNA of the CDR3: TGTGCCAGCAGCCTCCCTGTCGGGACCATACAAGAGACCCAGTACTTC.

This chain links TRBV28 with TRBJ2-1; a weak D match, TRBD2 (6 bases). V dropped 6 bases and J dropped 8 bases, with 23 bases sitting between them. This CDR3 comprises 16 residues. Looked up from germline, CDR1 is MDHEN and CDR2 is SYDVKM. The CDR3 protein is CASSSRGAPGADEQFF. Here the CDR3 DNA reads TGTGCCAGCAGCTCCCGCGGGGCCCCGGGTGCAGATGAGCAGTTCTTC. The whole variable domain, remainder taken from reference TRBV28 and TRBJ2-1, is DVKVTQSSRYLVKRTGEKVFLECVQDMDHENMFWYRQDPGLGLRLIYFSYDVKMKEKGDIPEGYSVSREKKERFSLILESASTNQTSMYLCASSSRGAPGADEQFFGPGTRLTVL.

The V gene is TRBV12-3 or TRBV12-4, the J gene TRBJ2-2, with D possibly matching TRBD1 (6 bases). Trimming took off 9 bases at V and 0 bases at J, with 11 bases between the two ends. The CDR3 has 14 amino acids. CDR3 in amino acids: CASEGDTNTGELFF. CDR3 nucleotides: TGTGCCAGTGAGGGGGACACGAACACCGGGGAGCTGTTTTTT.

Concerning this clonotype itself: With a much larger clone just one base away, this may be a read error. This chain joins TRBV5-5 and TRBJ2-4; weak D call: TRBD2 (5 bases). This CDR3 comprises 11 residues. Trimming stripped 2 bases from V and 13 bases from J, with 10 bases between. Germline loops: CDR1 SGHKS, CDR2 YYEKEE (reference sequence). This CDR3 reads CASSFSEEQYF. In DNA form, the CDR3 reads TGTGCCAGCAGCTTTAGCGAAGAGCAGTACTTC.

The chain uses TRBV27 and TRBJ1-1; no firm D call. Germline V CDR1 and CDR2: MNHEY, SMNVEV (reference sequence). V lost 3 bases to trimming and J lost 4 bases, with 12 bases between them. The length of the CDR3 is 14 residues. Written as DNA, the CDR3 is TGTGCCAGCAGTTTGGGCCTCTCGGGCACTGAAGCTTTCTTT. It translates to CASSLGLSGTEAFF.

The rearrangement links TRBV10-3 to TRBJ1-2; possibly TRBD1 for D (5 bases). This CDR3 region has 14 residues. Germline-derived CDR1 and CDR2 are ENHRY and SYGVKD. Trimming stripped 2 bases from V and 7 bases from J, with 14 bases between. The chain's CDR3 is CAISEVTVRSGYTF. The CDR3 nucleotides are TGTGCCATCAGTGAGGTGACAGTAAGGTCTGGCTACACCTTC.

This chain links TRBV7-9 with TRBJ2-3; D possibly corresponds to TRBD1 (5 bases). Germline V gene sequence: CDR1 SEHNR, CDR2 FQNEAQ (reference sequence). The CDR3 sequence is 13 residues long. V shed 5 bases and J shed 2 bases, with 8 bases lying between them. As DNA, the CDR3 is TGTGCCAGCAGCGTGACAGTCACAGATACGCAGTATTTT. It specifies CASSVTVTDTQYF.

This clonotype was seen more than once but under ten times. The genes are TRBV5-5 and TRBJ2-7; a possible D gene is TRBD1 (6 bases). The ends were cut back, 1 base at V and 11 bases at J, with 16 bases in the middle. Germline assignment: CDR1 SGHKS and CDR2 YYEKEE (reference sequence). The CDR3 length is 13 residues. As DNA, the CDR3 is TGTGCCAGCAGCTTGCGTCCAGGGGTCTTTGAGTACTTC. Protein sequence: CASSLRPGVFEYF.

The genes are TRBV9 and TRBJ2-7; D not certain. CDR1 is SGDLS and CDR2 is YYNGEE in the germline V gene. CDR3 size: 14 residues. Trimming pared 2 bases from V and 7 bases from J, leaving 16 bases between. The CDR3 loop reads CASSVGASGREQYF. The DNA of the CDR3 is TGTGCCAGCAGCGTCGGTGCAAGTGGGCGGGAGCAGTACTTC.